This is a list of T cell receptor beta chains from one sample in a study of T cell repertoires in cytomegalovirus infection. Antigen specificity for these receptors is unknown. TCRdb re-called the reads through MiXCR, storing one row per CDR3 protein. The table lists some 920,000 distinct CDR3 sequences, around 32% of them singletons. This specimen consisted of cultured CD8+ T cells from PBMCs, obtained from culture after CMV antigen stimulation. The source of these receptors is a human donor in good health (CMV status not recorded). Some clones in this sample may be carry-over from other donors' samples. Each CDR3 is given with its conserved first and last residue. The D gene is left open where the match is weak. Clone size is shown for a subset of rows, as once, few, many or a class of expanded clone.

d_call j_call clone_size v_call cdr3_nt cdr3_aa
TRBD2 TRBJ2-1 many TRBV7-9 TGTGCCAGCAGCTCGGGCTTAGCGGGGGGGCAATTTGATGAGCAGTTCTTC CASSSGLAGGQFDEQFF
- TRBJ1-6 - TRBV28 TGTGCCAGCAGTTCCGCGAGCTCCTATAATTCACCCCTCCACTTT CASSSASSYNSPLHF
TRBD1 TRBJ1-3 few TRBV6-4 TGTGCCAGCAGCGATCACGGGACAGGACGATCTGGAAACACCATATATTTT CASSDHGTGRSGNTIYF
- TRBJ2-1 few TRBV27 TGTGCCAGCAGTTTTGGGTGGGGGGTAAAGACCAATGGGTGGGGTGAGCAGTTCTTC CASSFGWGVKTNGWGEQFF
- TRBJ2-7 - TRBV27 TGTGCCAGCAGTTTATCAGACACCTTCTCTGGAATAGCCTACGAGCAGTACTTC CASSLSDTFSGIAYEQYF
- TRBJ2-1 - TRBV28 TGTGCCAGCAGTACTCAGGGTGCTGAGCAGTTCTTC CASSTQGAEQFF
- TRBJ2-5 once TRBV19 TGTGCCAGTAGTACTTCACTTGGGATGGAGACCCAGTACTTC CASSTSLGMETQYF
- TRBJ2-5 many TRBV12-3/TRBV12-4 TGTGCCAGCAGTTTTTCCCATCAAGAGACCCAGTACTTC CASSFSHQETQYF
- TRBJ2-4 - TRBV15 TGTGCCACCAGCTCCGACCTAGCCAAAAACATTCAGTACTTC CATSSDLAKNIQYF
- TRBJ2-1 - TRBV27 TGTGCCAGCAGTTTATCCGCGGACGGGAGAGCATACAATGAGCAGTTCTTC CASSLSADGRAYNEQFF
- TRBJ1-2 - TRBV19 TGTGCCAGTAGTATAGACAGCGCGTGGGGCTACACCTTC CASSIDSAWGYTF
TRBD1 TRBJ2-3 - TRBV13 TGTGCCAGCAGCTTAGCGACAGGGGTCACAGATACGCAGTATTTT CASSLATGVTDTQYF
- TRBJ1-1 many TRBV4-2 TGTGCCAGCAGCCAAGGGGGAGGCTTGAACACTGAAGCTTTCTTT CASSQGGGLNTEAFF
- TRBJ2-1 few TRBV7-8 TGTGCCAGCAGCTTATGGGCGGGGCCCTCCTACAATGAGCAGTTCTTC CASSLWAGPSYNEQFF
- TRBJ2-3 - TRBV14 TGTGCCAGCAGCCCGGACCATAGCACAGATACGCAGTATTTT CASSPDHSTDTQYF
- TRBJ2-1 - TRBV20-1 TGCAGTGCTAGAGATGGGGGGTCCTCCTACAATGAGCAGTTCTTC CSARDGGSSYNEQFF
- TRBJ2-7 few TRBV6-6 TGTGCCAGCACCCTAAGACAGAGCTCCTACGAGCAGTACTTC CASTLRQSSYEQYF
- TRBJ1-1 - TRBV12-3/TRBV12-4 TGTGCCAGCAGCAGGGTGATAGGGGACACTGAAGCTTTCTTT CASSRVIGDTEAFF
- TRBJ2-2 - TRBV27 TGTGCCAGCAGGAGAGCGGCAGGGTTCGACACCGGGGAGCTGTTTTTT CASRRAAGFDTGELFF